This TCR beta chain originates from a study of blood T cell repertoires in COVID-19. The V and J ends lost 7 bases and 3 bases, in that order; junction bases with no gene match: 3. Per the germline V gene, CDR1 is SNHLY and CDR2 is FYNNEI. The CDR3 covers 14 residues. This table comes from immunoSEQ multiplex PCR, and its TCRdb copy is limited to in-frame clones, with some not included. In the table there are some 57,000 clones, about 85% of which are singletons. The sequence derives from a human donor in a cohort sampled during active COVID-19. What was sequenced was peripheral blood. The V call is TRBV2, the J call TRBJ2-2, with 9 nucleotides matching TRBD2. This CDR3 reads CASTLAGDTGELFF. CDR3 coding DNA: TGTGCCAGCACACTAGCGGGCGACACCGGGGAGCTGTTTTTT.